This TCR beta chain stems from a study of human T cells and chemical hapten exposure. Study results and limitations: It was expanded TCRs that formed significantly more large CDR3 similarity clusters than controls did.

A word on this clonotype: Its specificity is not known. A read error may explain this, as a much larger clone is one base away.

Indicated time point: pre-sensitization, week 0. Noted treatment: therapeutic diphenylcyclopropenone sensitization with weekly scalp DPC. Blood sampling occurred before each patch-test application. Germline V CDR1 and CDR2: MDHEN, SYDVKM. The CDR3 is made up of 14 amino acids. In TCRdb, the RACE reads were re-called with MiXCR into one record per CDR3 protein. The sample holds a few hundred thousand distinct CDR3 sequences, roughly 8.9% seen once. The source of this sequence is a woman aged 40 to 50 with alopecia areata. Some clones in this sample may be carry-over from other donors' samples. The J gene is TRBJ2-2, the V gene TRBV28, with 8 nucleotides matching TRBD2. The input for sequencing was whole blood, taken in connection with sensitization to the hapten diphenylcyclopropenone (DPC). This chain's CDR3 is CASSLLTSAGELYF. The CDR3, as DNA: TGTGCCAGCAGTTTATTGACTAGCGCCGGGGAGCTGTATTTT.